The 26 T cell receptor beta chains presented below share a single source sample, sequenced in a study of T cell responses to AZD1222 COVID-19 vaccine listed by TCRdb under 2021. The sample's time point label is to be understood as: about 28 days (+/-7) after the second vaccine dose. The method behind the library was the immunoSEQ multiplex PCR assay. Drawn from immuneACCESS, this table holds only the in-frame rearrangements with V and J called that TCRdb kept. Clones are partly lost; checked studies trace under half to an unresolved V gene and leave the rest unexplained. A total of about 97,000 clones appear in this sample, about 90% of them only once. The top ten clones comprise approximately 10% of the sample. Source: peripheral blood, taken 28 days after the second AZD1222 dose. The receptor set was obtained from an adult who received the AZD1222 COVID-19 vaccine.

This chain uses TRBV5-4 with TRBJ2-7, with D perhaps TRBD1 (6 bases). V lost 3 bases and J 3 bases, leaving 13 bases between the germline ends. The CDR3 is 14 amino acids. Germline V CDR1 and CDR2: SGHNT, YYREEE (reference sequence). This CDR3 reads CASSSQDSFYEQYF. In nucleotides, the CDR3 is TGTGCCAGCAGCTCTCAGGACAGTTTCTACGAGCAGTACTTC.

This clone was counted once. V and J are TRBV14 and TRBJ2-7; the match to TRBD2 covers 10 bases. From germline, CDR1 is SGHDN and CDR2 FVKESK. Trimming cost V 4 bases and J 9 bases; bases outside gene matches: 9. The CDR3 covers 14 residues. CDR3 nucleotide sequence: TGTGCCAGCAGCCCCCGGCTAGCGGGAGATGGGCAGTACTTC. It yields the protein CASSPRLAGDGQYF. Together with reference TRBV14 and TRBJ2-7, the CDR3 gives the full variable domain: EAGVTQFPSHSVIEKGQTVTLRCDPISGHDNLYWYRRVMGKEIKFLLHFVKESKQDESGMPNNRFLAERTGGTYSTLKVQPAELEDSGVYFCASSPRLAGDGQYFGPGTRLTVT.

V usage is TRBV29-1 and J usage is TRBJ1-2; D gene uncertain. Trimming pared 4 bases from V and 3 bases from J, leaving 9 bases between. CDR1 is SQVTM, CDR2 ANQGSEA, per germline. The CDR3 sequence is 12 residues long. In nucleotides, the CDR3 is TGCAGCGTTGTAGGACTCTACTATGGCTACACCTTC. Amino acids: CSVVGLYYGYTF.

V gene TRBV27 combines with J gene TRBJ2-7; TRBD2 is a possible D gene (6 bases). The CDR3 length is 15 residues. V gave up 2 bases and J gave up 4 bases, with 15 bases separating them. Germline values: CDR1 MNHEY, CDR2 SMNVEV (reference sequence). CDR3 DNA: TGTGCCAGCAGTTTAACCGGGAGAGGTATTTACGAGCAGTACTTC. As protein: CASSLTGRGIYEQYF.

The chain couples TRBV10-3 to TRBJ2-7; 16 bases map to TRBD2. With 0 bases clipped from V and 6 bases from J, the junction kept 8 bases outside the gene matches. Germline CDR1 reads ENHRY; CDR2 reads SYGVKD. The CDR3 loop spans 18 amino acids. The CDR3 DNA sequence: TGTGCCATCAGTGAGTCTGGGACTAGCGGGAGGGCCTCCATCGAGCAGTACTTC. Translation gives CAISESGTSGRASIEQYF.

The chain employs TRBV11-3 and TRBJ1-6; D unresolved. Germline lookup yields CDR1 SGHNT and CDR2 YENEEA. The germline V and J ends were trimmed by 3 bases and 4 bases, with 4 bases remaining between them. This CDR3 is built from 13 residues. CDR3 protein: CASSFQYNSPLHF. CDR3 DNA sequence: TGTGCCAGCAGCTTCCAGTATAATTCACCCCTCCACTTT. The full variable domain, rest sourced from reference TRBV11-3 and TRBJ1-6, is EAGVVQSPRYKIIEKKQPVAFWCNPISGHNTLYWYLQNLGQGPELLIRYENEEAVDDSQLPKDRFSAERLKGVDSTLKIQPAELGDSAVYLCASSFQYNSPLHFGNGTRLTVT.

V is TRBV12-3 or TRBV12-4 and J is TRBJ2-3, with D perhaps TRBD1 (5 bases). This CDR3 has 13 amino acids. The ends were cut back, 2 bases at V and 3 bases at J, with 6 bases in the middle. CDR3 residues: CASSLQGTDTQYF. The DNA for the CDR3 is TGTGCCAGCAGTTTACAGGGAACAGATACGCAGTATTTT.

This chain connects TRBV7-8 to TRBJ2-7; D is unresolved. With 5 bases removed from V and 2 bases from J, the gap between germline ends came to 7 bases. This CDR3 is 12 amino acids long. Germline assignment: CDR1 SGHVS and CDR2 FQNEAQ. CDR3 protein: CASSPSTYEQYF. In DNA, the CDR3 is TGTGCCAGCAGCCCGTCGACCTACGAGCAGTACTTC.

The count of this clone is one. CDR3 in DNA: TGCGCCAGCAGCTTGGGGGGGTCAGATACGCAGTATTTT. Translated, it gives CASSLGGSDTQYF. The chain employs TRBV5-1 and TRBJ2-3; either TRBD1 or TRBD2 may fit D (5 bases each). The CDR3 runs to 13 residues. V lost 0 bases and J lost 4, with 6 bases in between. CDR1 is SGHRS and CDR2 is YFSETQ in the germline V gene. The variable domain in full, completed from reference TRBV5-1 and TRBJ2-3, reads KAGVTQTPRYLIKTRGQQVTLSCSPISGHRSVSWYQQTPGQGLQFLFEYFSETQRNKGNFPGRFSGRQFSNSRSEMNVSTLELGDSALYLCASSLGGSDTQYFGPGTRLTVL.

The V gene is TRBV5-4, the J gene TRBJ2-5; D tentatively fits TRBD1 or TRBD2 (5 bases each). Trimming cost V 4 bases and J 5 bases, with 18 bases left between them. The CDR3 contains 15 residues. Germline assignment: CDR1 SGHNT and CDR2 YYREEE (reference sequence). CDR3: CASSPWWGSGETQYF. CDR3 nucleotides: TGTGCCAGCAGCCCGTGGTGGGGGTCCGGGGAGACCCAGTACTTC.

The chain joins TRBV27 to TRBJ1-6, with D unclear. Germline V CDR1 and CDR2: MNHEY, SMNVEV (reference sequence). CDR3 length: 14 residues. Trimming took 3 bases from V and 6 from J, leaving 9 bases between them. The CDR3 reads CASSFGPSNSPLHF. The CDR3 nucleotides read TGTGCCAGCAGTTTCGGACCGAGTAATTCACCCCTCCACTTT.

The chain recombines TRBV7-2 with TRBJ2-1, with D unresolved. The CDR3 has 11 amino acids. V was shortened by 4 bases and J by 7 bases, with 5 bases between the two germline ends. The germline gives CDR1 SGHTA, CDR2 FQGNSA. The CDR3 reads CASSSLNEQFF. Written as DNA, the CDR3 is TGTGCCAGCAGCTCTCTTAATGAGCAGTTCTTC.

The chain uses TRBV10-3 and TRBJ1-4; 10 nucleotides line up with TRBD1. Trimming cost V 10 bases and J 7 bases; bases outside gene matches: 9. Germline V lookup: CDR1 ENHRY, CDR2 SYGVKD. This CDR3 has 14 residues. CDR3 sequence: CASSPGQGTEKLFF. CDR3 nucleotides: TGTGCCAGTTCTCCGGGACAGGGGACTGAAAAACTGTTTTTT.

V usage is TRBV29-1 and J usage is TRBJ1-2; 9 nucleotides line up with TRBD1. Losses at the gene ends were 6 bases for V and 4 bases for J; bases not matched to a gene: 12. The CDR3 runs 15 residues. Germline V gene lookup returns CDR1 SQVTM and CDR2 ANQGSEA. The CDR3: CSVPVPGQGPYGYTF. The CDR3 nucleotides are TGCAGCGTCCCCGTCCCGGGACAGGGCCCCTATGGCTACACCTTC.

The chain links TRBV19 to TRBJ2-6; TRBD1 agrees at 8 bases. CDR3 length equals 17 residues. Germline V gene data show CDR1 as LNHDA and CDR2 as SQIVND (reference sequence). Trimming took 6 bases from V and 4 from J; bases not matched to a gene: 11. CDR3 residues: CASSLRDRGSGANVLTF. The DNA for the CDR3 is TGTGCCAGTAGCCTCCGAGACAGGGGATCCGGGGCCAACGTCCTGACTTTC.

V gene TRBV27 combines with J gene TRBJ1-5, with 11 nucleotides matching TRBD1. Germline CDR1 is MNHEY and CDR2 is SMNVEV (reference sequence). V dropped 6 bases and J dropped 7; count of bases not matched to a gene: 5. This CDR3 is 14 amino acids long. This CDR3 reads CASSGDRGYQPQHF. DNA for the CDR3: TGTGCCAGCAGCGGGGACAGGGGGTACCAGCCCCAGCATTTT.

The gene calls are TRBV7-9 and TRBJ1-2; 8 bases are shared with TRBD1. The CDR3 sequence is 16 residues long. V lost 4 bases to trimming and J lost 1 base; unmatched junction nucleotides: 8. Germline CDR1 is SEHNR and CDR2 is FQNEAQ (reference sequence). CDR3 sequence: CASSWPVGQGNYGYTF. The CDR3 DNA reads as TGTGCCAGCAGCTGGCCCGTCGGACAGGGTAACTATGGCTACACCTTC.

This clone was seen just once. The V call is TRBV5-4, the J call TRBJ1-1, with unresolved D. This CDR3 has 13 amino acids. Trimming took 4 bases from V and 4 from J, leaving 11 bases between them. The V gene's germline CDR1 is SGHNT and CDR2 YYREEE (reference sequence). CDR3 sequence reads: CASSMRERTEAFF. CDR3 in DNA: TGTGCCAGCAGCATGAGGGAGCGCACTGAAGCTTTCTTT.

The chain joins TRBV5-4 to TRBJ1-1, with D hard to call. The germline V and J ends were trimmed by 2 bases and 0 bases, with 8 bases remaining between them. From germline, CDR1 is SGHNT and CDR2 YYREEE (reference sequence). The CDR3 spans 14 residues. The CDR3, as DNA: TGTGCCAGCAGCTTCTCCGGGATGAACACTGAAGCTTTCTTT. It yields the protein CASSFSGMNTEAFF.

On this clone: This may be a read error: a much more frequent sequence differs by one nucleotide. The identical CDR3 is also encoded by other nucleotide sequences in the sample. The V call is TRBV9, the J call TRBJ2-3, with TRBD2 identical over 8 bases. The germline V gene has CDR1 SGDLS and CDR2 YYNGEE. V lost 0 bases, J lost 2 bases, and 5 bases stayed unmatched. The CDR3 spans 16 residues. The CDR3 sequence: CASSVGRRGVTDTQYF. CDR3 nucleotides: TGTGCCAGCAGCGTAGGGCGGCGGGGGGTCACAGATACGCAGTATTTT.

The rearrangement links TRBV5-4 to TRBJ1-2; maybe TRBD1 (5 bases). This CDR3 comprises 15 residues. Germline loops: CDR1 SGHNT, CDR2 YYREEE (reference sequence). Trimming pared 2 bases from V and 5 bases from J, leaving 16 bases between. Written as DNA, the CDR3 is TGTGCCAGCAGCTTTGGTGGCAGGGAGCTTTATGGCTACACCTTC. Residues: CASSFGGRELYGYTF.

This rearrangement joins TRBV28 to TRBJ2-4; 9 bases match TRBD1. CDR1 MDHEN and CDR2 SYDVKM come from the germline V gene. The CDR3 is 15 residues long. V shed 4 bases and J 5 bases; nucleotides not matched to a gene: 6. CDR3 sequence: CASSYSGTGQNIQYF. The CDR3 DNA is TGTGCCAGCAGTTACTCCGGGACAGGGCAAAACATTCAGTACTTC. Using reference TRBV28 and TRBJ2-4 for the parts outside the CDR3, the full variable domain is DVKVTQSSRYLVKRTGEKVFLECVQDMDHENMFWYRQDPGLGLRLIYFSYDVKMKEKGDIPEGYSVSREKKERFSLILESASTNQTSMYLCASSYSGTGQNIQYFGAGTRLSVL.

The CDR3 protein is CASSGTLHSYEQYF. CDR3 nucleotide sequence: TGTGCCAGCAGCGGGACATTGCATAGCTACGAGCAGTACTTC. The rearrangement links TRBV6-5 to TRBJ2-7; tentative D call: TRBD1 (6 bases). V was shortened by 6 bases and J by 3 bases, with 15 bases between the two germline ends. Germline CDR1 reads MNHEY; CDR2 reads SVGAGI. There are 14 residues in the CDR3.

This chain connects TRBV4-3 to TRBJ2-3; 8 nucleotides agree with TRBD2. Germline CDR1 and CDR2: LGHNA and YSLEER. The CDR3 has 17 residues. The junction had 12 bases not matched to a gene; V was cut back by 0 bases and J by 7 bases. CDR3 bases: TGCGCCAGCAGCCAAGAATTCGGACTAGCTGCTTCCTATACGCAGTATTTT. Translating gives CASSQEFGLAASYTQYF.

This chain connects TRBV2 to TRBJ2-1; D may be TRBD1 (7 bases). The germline V gene encodes CDR1 SNHLY and CDR2 FYNNEI. The CDR3 covers 15 residues. Trimming left V 5 bases short and J 7 bases short, with 18 bases between. Here the CDR3 DNA reads TGTGCCAGCAGTCCGAGACTAGGGGGCTGGAATGAGCAGTTCTTC. Amino acid sequence: CASSPRLGGWNEQFF.

This clone showed up just a few times. The chain links TRBV6-5 to TRBJ1-6, with 7 bases fitting TRBD1. The CDR3 covers 15 residues. V lost 6 bases, J lost 10 bases, and 12 bases stayed unmatched. Germline CDR1 MNHEY, CDR2 SVGAGI. The CDR3 here is CASSPQGGVGSPLHF. CDR3 bases: TGTGCCAGCAGCCCGCAGGGGGGGGTAGGGTCACCCCTCCACTTT.